These 12 T cell receptor beta chains originate from one sample sequenced in a study of T cell repertoires in cytomegalovirus infection. TCRdb re-analysed the reads in MiXCR, keeping a single row per CDR3 protein. The table includes approximately 490,000 distinct CDR3 sequences, around 10% detected once. Sequenced: PBMCs. The source is a human donor in good health (CMV status not recorded). Some clones in this sample may be carry-over from other donors' samples.

The chain combines TRBV5-1 with TRBJ2-1; TRBD2 matches 12 bases. Per germline, CDR1 SGHRS and CDR2 YFSETQ. V was pared by 4 bases and J by 7 bases, with 9 bases of the junction left unmatched. The CDR3 covers 16 residues. The CDR3 spells CASSQTSGGLSNEQFF. DNA of the CDR3: TGCGCCAGCAGCCAAACTAGCGGGGGGCTGAGTAATGAGCAGTTCTTC.

DNA of the CDR3: TGTGCCAGTAGTATAGCCACCAACGGCAATCAGCCCCAGCATTTT. It codes for CASSIATNGNQPQHF. The chain uses TRBV19 and TRBJ1-5; D gene uncertain. Germline V CDR1 and CDR2: LNHDA, SQIVND (reference sequence). V was cut by 1 base and J by 2 bases, with 9 bases left in between. The CDR3 extends over 15 amino acids.

This clonotype appeared many times. The V gene is TRBV28, the J gene TRBJ2-7; D gene unclear. The ends were cut back, 6 bases at V and 1 base at J, with 4 bases in the middle. The germline CDR1 and CDR2 sequences are MDHEN and SYDVKM. The CDR3 runs to 11 residues. This chain's CDR3 is CASRFSYEQYF. In nucleotides, the CDR3 is TGTGCCAGCAGATTTTCCTACGAGCAGTACTTC.

This clonotype was recorded at least ten times. This chain joins TRBV15 and TRBJ1-1; D possibly corresponds to TRBD1 (6 bases). Germline V lookup: CDR1 LNHNV, CDR2 YYDKDF (reference sequence). Trimming shortened V by 0 bases and J by 4 bases, and 15 bases separated the two germline ends. The CDR3 sequence is 16 residues long. CDR3 amino acids: CATSRDREGVVTEAFF. The CDR3 DNA sequence: TGTGCCACCAGCAGAGATAGGGAGGGGGTCGTCACTGAAGCTTTCTTT.

On this clonotype itself: This could be a read error, since a much larger clone is one nucleotide away. The genes are TRBV28 and TRBJ1-5; possible D gene TRBD1, 5 bases. Germline-derived CDR1 and CDR2 are MDHEN and SYDVKM. Trimming took off 10 bases at V and 1 base at J, with 14 bases between the two ends. This CDR3 comprises 14 residues. CDR3 region: CANRLGPSNQPQHF. The CDR3 DNA follows: TGTGCCAACAGGTTGGGACCGAGCAATCAGCCCCAGCATTTT. Full variable domain (missing parts from reference TRBV28 and TRBJ1-5): DVKVTQSSRYLVKRTGEKVFLECVQDMDHENMFWYRQDPGLGLRLIYFSYDVKMKEKGDIPEGYSVSREKKERFSLILESASTNQTSMYLCANRLGPSNQPQHFGDGTRLSIL.

This clonotype was counted many times. V is TRBV27 and J is TRBJ1-3; D ambiguous. CDR3 length: 13 amino acids. Germline assignment: CDR1 MNHEY and CDR2 SMNVEV (reference sequence). V lost 5 bases, J lost 2 bases, and 7 bases lay in between. Here the CDR3 reads CASSQPPGNTIYF. The DNA for the CDR3 is TGTGCCAGCAGTCAACCTCCTGGAAACACCATATATTTT.

This clonotype was detected many times. The V gene is TRBV6-6, the J gene TRBJ2-3; unclear D gene. This CDR3 has 14 residues. Germline assignment: CDR1 MNHNY and CDR2 SVGAGI (reference sequence). With 5 bases removed from V and 3 bases from J, the gap between germline ends came to 12 bases. The DNA for the CDR3 is TGTGCCAGCAGTGACCGGCCGGCAACAGATACGCAGTATTTT. It yields the protein CASSDRPATDTQYF.

At least ten counts were recorded for this clonotype. V and J are TRBV7-8 and TRBJ1-5; the D gene is possibly TRBD1 (5 bases). V gave up 7 bases and J gave up 6 bases, with 16 bases separating them. CDR1 SGHVS and CDR2 FQNEAQ come from the germline V gene. The CDR3 covers 14 residues. In nucleotides, the CDR3 is TGTGCCAGCAAATTGGGACCGTGGAGTCAGCCCCAGCATTTT. Its translation is CASKLGPWSQPQHF.

This clonotype was picked up many times. This chain joins TRBV7-3 and TRBJ2-3; D could derive from TRBD1 or TRBD2 (5 bases each). This CDR3 is 18 amino acids long. The V end lost 5 bases, the J end lost 4 bases, and 25 bases lay between the germline ends. The germline gives CDR1 SGHTA, CDR2 FQGTGA. As DNA, the CDR3 is TGTGCCAGCAGCCCCACCGGGACGCCTTGGCTGGAGGCAGATACGCAGTATTTT. It codes for CASSPTGTPWLEADTQYF.

The J gene is TRBJ1-1, the V gene TRBV2; no firm D call. Germline V gene sequence: CDR1 SNHLY, CDR2 FYNNEI. This CDR3 is built from 13 residues. Trimming took off 7 bases at V and 6 bases at J, with 15 bases between the two ends. The CDR3 loop is CASIFEGGSEAFF. CDR3 in DNA: TGTGCCAGCATTTTTGAGGGAGGGTCTGAAGCTTTCTTT.

As concerns this clonotype: An end of the junction does not agree with germline; a read error may underlie this. The chain employs TRBV5-1 and TRBJ2-3; TRBD2 matches 12 bases. Germline CDR1 SGHRS, CDR2 YFSETQ. The CDR3 contains 18 residues. CDR3 residues: CASSPMGRTSGVTVTQYF. Here the CDR3 DNA reads TGCGCCAGCAGCCCCATGGGAAGGACTAGCGGGGTGACAGTTACGCAGTATTTT.

V gene TRBV5-4 combines with J gene TRBJ2-5, with 7 bases that match TRBD2. Germline-derived CDR1 and CDR2 are SGHNT and YYREEE (reference sequence). V was pared by 3 bases and J by 5 bases, with 10 bases of the junction left unmatched. The CDR3 is made up of 15 amino acids. CDR3 sequence reads: CASSSPGTIEETQYF. In nucleotides, the CDR3 is TGTGCCAGCAGCTCGCCCGGGACTATAGAGGAGACCCAGTACTTC.